The source of this T cell receptor (beta chain) is a study of T-cell reconstitution after alpha-beta-depleted transplantation in children (dated by TCRdb to 2016 to 2018). At the level of the whole study: Using TCR repertoire profiling, the study followed T-cell immune reconstitution in a quantitative way in children after TCRalphabeta/CD19-depleted allogeneic hematopoietic cell transplantation.

Spanning cysteine to phenylalanine, the CDR3 consists of 13 amino acids. Solely the CDR3 DNA is kept, with 39 bases framed from the first base. V loses 4 bases at its end and J loses 4 bases; junction bases beyond the gene matches: 1. What the study reported, not specific to this receptor: About two months after transplant, the apparently early recovery of alphabetaT-cell counts reportedly depended on just several hundred clones that had expanded rapidly and came from non-depleted graft cells. Hyperexpanded clone frequencies declined over subsequent months; after one year, T-cell counts and TCRbeta diversity were mostly attributed to newly produced T cells. The high TCRbeta diversity at day 60 in some patients was ascribed to recipient T cells and intrathymic progenitors that had survived conditioning.

In the case of this clonotype: Its antigen target is currently unknown. Base quality data are lacking; no much larger clone is found one base away.

Receptors were amplified or captured by PCR. Instrument on record: Illumina HiSeq 2500. To normalize quantification of the TCRbeta repertoire, the TCR libraries were built with molecular barcoding that relied on unique molecular identifiers. The public reads were run again by TCRdb, first through fastp at Q25 and then through MiXCR, and only productive beta chains were kept. Rows with a matching CDR3 protein are joined into one entry that keeps the most common DNA and genes. In this sample the table shows approximately 430,000 distinct CDR3 sequences, 15% to 20% of which occur a single time. Just under 30% of the sample lies in the top ten. Sample treatment or condition, as interpreted from the label and publication: allogeneic hematopoietic cell transplantation with graft depleted of TCRalphabeta T cells and CD19 B cells. Transplant recipients were children who received TCRalphabeta/CD19-depleted allogeneic hematopoietic cell grafts.

Sample: PBMCs, mostly from graft donor cells, taken 360 days after TCRalphabeta/CD19-depleted stem cell transplant. Recombination joined TRBV12-3 or TRBV12-4 with TRBJ2-3; 8 nucleotides in the junction match TRBD2. The sequence came from a boy younger than two who had a stem cell transplant for Wiskott-Aldrich syndrome, so the T cells may come from the graft donor. The base sequence is TGTGCCAGCAGTTCAGCGGGAGCAGATACGCAGTATTTT. Its protein product is CASSSAGADTQYF.